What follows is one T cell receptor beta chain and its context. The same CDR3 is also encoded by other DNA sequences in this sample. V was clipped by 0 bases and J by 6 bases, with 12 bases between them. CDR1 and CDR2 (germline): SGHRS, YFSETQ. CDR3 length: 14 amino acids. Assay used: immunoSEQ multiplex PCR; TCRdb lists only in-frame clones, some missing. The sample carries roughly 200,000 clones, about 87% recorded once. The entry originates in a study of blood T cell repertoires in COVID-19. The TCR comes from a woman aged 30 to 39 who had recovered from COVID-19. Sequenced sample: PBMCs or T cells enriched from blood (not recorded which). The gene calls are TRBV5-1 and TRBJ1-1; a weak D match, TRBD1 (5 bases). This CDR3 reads CASSLGQLGSEAFF. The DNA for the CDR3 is TGCGCCAGCAGCTTGGGACAGCTTGGCTCTGAAGCTTTCTTT.